This passage covers 18 T cell receptor beta chains from one sample sequenced in a study of CD8+CD57+ T cells in acquired aplastic anemia. CDR3 and TCR beta VDJ profiling relied on genomic DNA as the template. TCRdb used MiXCR to reprocess the reads, holding one entry per CDR3 protein. The sample lists about 180,000 distinct CDR3 sequences, just over 45% occurring once. The sample consisted of sorted CD4+, CD8+, or CD8+CD57+ T cells (not recorded which) from PBMCs. These receptors were obtained from a human donor in good health.

This clonotype came up many times. J is TRBJ1-2 and V is TRBV15, with TRBD1 as a possible D gene (6 bases). The V and J ends lost 1 base and 4 bases respectively, with 16 bases between them. Looked up from germline, CDR1 is LNHNV and CDR2 is YYDKDF (reference sequence). The CDR3 contains 16 residues. The CDR3 spells CATSRVGGQDVYGYTF. Here the CDR3 DNA reads TGTGCCACCAGCAGAGTAGGGGGGCAAGACGTCTATGGCTACACCTTC.

This clonotype was observed at least ten times. The chain combines TRBV5-1 with TRBJ1-2, with a weak D call TRBD1 (5 bases). The V end was cut by 4 bases, the J end by 3 bases, with 10 bases between. The V gene's germline CDR1 is SGHRS and CDR2 YFSETQ. The CDR3 is made up of 13 amino acids. This CDR3 reads CASSVGTDYGYTF. CDR3 bases: TGCGCCAGCAGCGTCGGGACGGACTATGGCTACACCTTC.

This clonotype was recorded at least ten times. The chain links TRBV7-8 to TRBJ2-1, with 10 nucleotides matching TRBD2. Per germline, CDR1 SGHVS and CDR2 FQNEAQ. The CDR3 consists of 15 residues. Losses at the gene ends were 2 bases for V and 8 bases for J; bases not matched to a gene: 6. CDR3 loop: CASSLLAGVLYEQFF. The CDR3 DNA sequence: TGTGCCAGCAGCTTACTAGCGGGAGTTCTCTATGAGCAGTTCTTC.

This chain connects TRBV9 to TRBJ2-6, with D maybe TRBD1 (5 bases). Germline-derived CDR1 and CDR2 are SGDLS and YYNGEE. This CDR3 has 9 amino acids. Trimming took off 4 bases at V and 18 bases at J, with 8 bases between the two ends. As DNA, the CDR3 is TGTGCCAGCAGCCCTGGACAGACTTTC. Protein: CASSPGQTF.

This clonotype has just a few counts. The chain recombines TRBV28 with TRBJ2-7, with TRBD2 identical over 12 bases. The germline V gene encodes CDR1 MDHEN and CDR2 SYDVKM. The V gene end was trimmed by 8 bases and the J gene end by 0 bases; junction bases not matched to a gene: 14. This CDR3 contains 18 residues. The DNA for the CDR3 is TGTGCCAGCGCGGGAGTCGGGACTAGCGGGCTTAGCTCCTACGAGCAGTACTTC. Protein product: CASAGVGTSGLSSYEQYF.

The chain recombines TRBV5-1 with TRBJ2-2; possible D gene TRBD1, 5 bases. Germline-derived CDR1 and CDR2 are SGHRS and YFSETQ. Trimming pared 1 base from V and 1 base from J, leaving 8 bases between. The CDR3 contains 15 residues. CDR3 loop: CASSLLGQNTGELFF. The CDR3 bases are TGCGCCAGCAGCTTGTTGGGGCAGAACACCGGGGAGCTGTTTTTT. Combining the CDR3 with reference TRBV5-1 and TRBJ2-2 gives the whole variable domain KAGVTQTPRYLIKTRGQQVTLSCSPISGHRSVSWYQQTPGQGLQFLFEYFSETQRNKGNFPGRFSGRQFSNSRSEMNVSTLELGDSALYLCASSLLGQNTGELFFGEGSRLTVL.

A note on this clonotype: The CDR3 end shows no conserved phenylalanine or tryptophan, and so a read error is likely. The DNA is omitted, as the CDR3 cannot be located on it reliably, and the CDR3 follows TCRdb's listing. V gene TRBV7-9 combines with J gene TRBJ2-1; the tabulated D call, TRBD1, remains unverified against the DNA. The CDR3 spans 11 residues, counting both ends. From germline, CDR1 is SEHNR and CDR2 FQNEAQ (reference sequence). This CDR3 reads CASSLATGKAI.

The CDR3 sequence: CASSSETGTYEQYF. The CDR3 nucleotides read TGTGCCAGCAGCTCCGAGACAGGGACCTACGAGCAGTACTTC. The J gene is TRBJ2-7, the V gene TRBV7-9; TRBD1 aligns across 7 bases. The CDR3 runs to 14 residues. Germline V gene sequence: CDR1 SEHNR, CDR2 FQNEAQ (reference sequence). Unmatched junction bases numbered 5, after V lost 4 bases and J lost 2 bases.

This clonotype was seen many times. The J gene is TRBJ2-2, the V gene TRBV12-3 or TRBV12-4; 9 positions agree with TRBD1. The CDR3 sequence is 15 residues long. The J segment lost 5 bases and the V segment lost 6 bases, leaving 7 bases of the junction unmatched. CDR3 in DNA: TGTGCCAGCAGAAAGGACAGGGGAGTGACCGGGGAGCTGTTTTTT. It is translated as CASRKDRGVTGELFF.

This clonotype occurred many times. The genes are TRBV19 and TRBJ1-1, with D possibly TRBD1 on 6 matching bases. The CDR3 is 15 residues long. V lost 6 bases, J lost 4 bases, and 18 bases lay in between. In germline, CDR1 is LNHDA, CDR2 SQIVND (reference sequence). This CDR3 reads CASRSGGGAGTEAFF. The CDR3 coding sequence is TGTGCCAGTAGGTCTGGGGGGGGCGCGGGCACTGAAGCTTTCTTT. Filled out from reference TRBV19 and TRBJ1-1, the complete variable domain reads DGGITQSPKYLFRKEGQNVTLSCEQNLNHDAMYWYRQDPGQGLRLIYYSQIVNDFQKGDIAEGYSVSREKKESFPLTVTSAQKNPTAFYLCASRSGGGAGTEAFFGQGTRLTVV.

The V and J genes are TRBV19 and TRBJ1-2; TRBD1 aligns across 8 bases. Germline V gene lookup returns CDR1 LNHDA and CDR2 SQIVND (reference sequence). CDR3 length: 15 residues. The junction had 6 bases not matched to a gene; V was cut back by 1 base and J by 5 bases. CDR3 amino acids: CASSIAGTGGYGYTF. The CDR3 DNA reads TGTGCCAGTAGTATAGCTGGGACAGGAGGATATGGCTACACCTTC.

This clonotype appeared a few times. The chain is built from TRBV6-5 and TRBJ1-2; D is unresolved. CDR1 MNHEY and CDR2 SVGAGI come from the germline V gene. V dropped 3 bases and J dropped 6 bases, with 11 bases sitting between them. The CDR3 extends over 13 amino acids. Written as DNA, the CDR3 is TGTGCCAGCAGTTATCGAAGTTCCGATGGCTACACCTTC. Amino acids: CASSYRSSDGYTF.

As for this clonotype: Given a much more abundant clone one base away, this may be a read error. This chain joins TRBV6-1 and TRBJ1-1, with D uncertain. Germline V gene data show CDR1 as MNHNS and CDR2 as SASEGT. CDR3 size: 13 residues. Trimming pared 8 bases from V and 4 bases from J, leaving 14 bases between. The CDR3 is CASSPVSGTEAFF. The CDR3 DNA is TGTGCCAGCTCCCCAGTGAGTGGCACTGAAGCTTTCTTT.

Only a few counts were recorded for this clonotype. The chain uses TRBV25-1 and TRBJ2-5; D remains unclear. CDR1 is MGHDK and CDR2 is SYGVNS in the germline V gene. The V end was cut by 6 bases, the J end by 4 bases, with 12 bases between. The CDR3 extends over 13 amino acids. CDR3 in amino acids: CASSVEVGETQYF. CDR3 bases: TGTGCCAGCAGCGTGGAAGTGGGAGAGACCCAGTACTTC.

The chain links TRBV6-5 to TRBJ2-6; 10 nucleotides line up with TRBD2. Germline V gene sequence: CDR1 MNHEY, CDR2 SVGAGI. There are 21 residues in the CDR3. The V gene end was trimmed by 0 bases and the J gene end by 0 bases; junction bases not matched to a gene: 11. The CDR3 sequence is CASSYSSLAGVTRSGANVLTF. The CDR3 DNA reads as TGTGCCAGCAGTTACTCGAGTCTAGCGGGAGTCACCCGCTCTGGGGCCAACGTCCTGACTTTC.

The chain recombines TRBV2 with TRBJ2-2; unclear D gene. Germline V gene sequence: CDR1 SNHLY, CDR2 FYNNEI. V was trimmed by 4 bases and J by 6 bases, leaving 9 bases between them. The CDR3 sequence is 13 residues long. In DNA, the CDR3 is TGTGCCAGCAGTGTGGTAGGCCCCGGGGAGCTGTTTTTT. Protein sequence: CASSVVGPGELFF.

In regard to this clonotype: At one boundary the junction diverges from the germline segment, which might be a read error. This rearrangement joins TRBV2 to TRBJ1-4; 7 bases match TRBD1. The CDR3 runs to 14 residues. Germline V gene data show CDR1 as SNHLY and CDR2 as FYNNEI. CDR3 sequence reads: CTSRDSITNEKLFF. The CDR3 region has the DNA TGTACCAGCAGGGACAGCATAACTAATGAAAAACTGTTTTTT.

In regard to this clonotype: This may be a read error, as it is one base from a much larger clone. This chain connects TRBV7-9 to TRBJ1-1; 8 bases are a match to TRBD1. Trimming at V came to 4 bases and at J to 11 bases, leaving 12 bases not matched to a gene. Germline lookup yields CDR1 SEHNR and CDR2 FQNEAQ (reference sequence). The CDR3 sequence is 14 residues long. The CDR3: CASSSPDRVTDAFF. CDR3 bases: TGTGCCAGCAGCTCCCCGGACAGGGTCACCGATGCTTTCTTT.